The 26 T cell receptor beta chains below were found in one sample sequenced in a study of blood T cell repertoires in COVID-19. The repertoire was sequenced with immunoSEQ multiplex PCR; TCRdb's copy has only in-frame clones and lacks some. The table records about 170,000 clones, roughly 84% of them present only once. Sequencing was carried out using peripheral blood. These receptors came from a human donor with acute or convalescent COVID-19. The donor label of this sample is uncertain.

This chain connects TRBV30 to TRBJ1-3; 7 nucleotides align to TRBD1. CDR3 length equals 13 residues. CDR1 and CDR2 from the germline V gene are GTSNPN and SVGIG (reference sequence). V was pared by 0 bases and J by 8 bases, with 4 bases of the junction left unmatched. The CDR3 DNA follows: TGTGCCTGGAGTGTACAGGGGACGTACACCATATATTTT. Amino acid sequence: CAWSVQGTYTIYF.

This chain joins TRBV4-2 and TRBJ2-7; D is unresolved. Germline CDR1 is LGHNA and CDR2 is YNFKEQ. V was shortened by 4 bases and J by 4 bases, with 8 bases between the two germline ends. The CDR3 loop spans 12 amino acids. The CDR3 sequence is CASSLENYEQYF. Here the CDR3 DNA reads TGTGCCAGCAGCCTTGAGAATTACGAGCAGTACTTC.

The chain employs TRBV7-8 and TRBJ1-4, with a possible D match to TRBD1 (5 bases). CDR3 size: 15 residues. Germline V CDR1 and CDR2: SGHVS, FQNEAQ. Between the trimmed V and J ends, which lost 1 base and 2 bases, there was a span of 8 bases. The CDR3 nucleotides read TGTGCCAGCAGCTTAGGGGGCACCACTAATGAAAAACTGTTTTTT. Translation: CASSLGGTTNEKLFF.

The rearrangement uses TRBV6-5 and TRBJ1-2; 8 nucleotides agree with TRBD1. V shed 6 bases, J shed 4 bases, and the junction held 7 bases outside the gene matches. Germline-derived CDR1 and CDR2 are MNHEY and SVGAGI. The CDR3 has 14 residues. The CDR3 nucleotides are TGTGCCAGCAGACGAGGACAGGGTGCCTATGGCTACACCTTC. Amino acids: CASRRGQGAYGYTF.

This rearrangement joins TRBV11-3 to TRBJ2-3; TRBD2 matches at 11 bases. CDR3 length: 17 amino acids. Unmatched junction bases numbered 9, after V lost 5 bases and J lost 2 bases. CDR1 is SGHNT and CDR2 is YENEEA in the germline V gene. CDR3 DNA sequence: TGTGCCAGCAGCCCGGGGACTAGCGGAAGAAACACAGATACGCAGTATTTT. Translating gives CASSPGTSGRNTDTQYF.

The chain has TRBV28 and TRBJ1-1, with D possibly matching TRBD1 (5 bases). Trimming pared 6 bases from V and 2 bases from J, leaving 13 bases between. CDR1 MDHEN and CDR2 SYDVKM come from the germline V gene. The CDR3 loop spans 14 amino acids. The CDR3, as DNA: TGTGCCAGCAGCGGGGGGGATCTAAACACTGAAGCTTTCTTT. Translated, it gives CASSGGDLNTEAFF.

The V call is TRBV9, the J call TRBJ1-6; 8 bases map to TRBD1. The CDR3 extends over 13 amino acids. Germline CDR1 SGDLS, CDR2 YYNGEE. V lost 3 bases to trimming and J lost 10 bases; unmatched junction nucleotides: 3. CDR3 sequence: CASSGYRGSPLHF. CDR3 sequence (DNA): TGTGCCAGCAGCGGCTACAGGGGGTCACCCCTCCACTTT.

V and J are TRBV27 and TRBJ1-2; maybe TRBD1 (6 bases). Per the germline V gene, CDR1 is MNHEY and CDR2 is SMNVEV (reference sequence). CDR3 length equals 14 residues. Trimming took off 0 bases at V and 4 bases at J, with 9 bases between the two ends. The CDR3 loop reads CASSLSGAGYGYTF. The CDR3 nucleotides are TGTGCCAGCAGTTTATCGGGGGCGGGCTATGGCTACACCTTC.

The chain couples TRBV11-3 to TRBJ1-1; TRBD1 might be the D (6 bases). The CDR3 contains 14 residues. CDR1 SGHNT and CDR2 YENEEA come from the germline V gene. V was clipped by 5 bases and J by 1 base, with 11 bases between them. CDR3 residues: CASSKTGRNTEAFF. CDR3 in DNA: TGTGCCAGCAGCAAAACAGGGAGGAACACTGAAGCTTTCTTT.

This clone was recorded once. The chain joins TRBV12-5 to TRBJ1-1; 7 bases match TRBD1. The germline V gene has CDR1 LGHNT and CDR2 FRNRAP. This CDR3 is built from 14 residues. V was clipped by 6 bases and J by 1 base; unmatched bases: 5. CDR3 residues: CASGTGTANTEAFF. The CDR3 nucleotides read TGTGCTAGTGGGACCGGGACAGCGAACACTGAAGCTTTCTTT.

V is TRBV11-2 and J is TRBJ2-3, with 8 bases fitting TRBD2. CDR1 SGHAT and CDR2 FQNNGV come from the germline V gene. V shed 3 bases, J shed 5 bases, and the junction held 7 bases outside the gene matches. The CDR3 is 15 residues long. CDR3 bases: TGTGCCAGCAGCTTCGGCGGGGGGCAGCAAGATACGCAGTATTTT. Protein: CASSFGGGQQDTQYF.

The gene calls are TRBV30 and TRBJ1-5; the match to TRBD1 covers 10 bases. The CDR3 is 15 amino acids. Germline CDR1 and CDR2: GTSNPN and SVGIG (reference sequence). V gave up 0 bases and J gave up 7 bases; unmatched junction bases: 6. CDR3 nucleotide sequence: TGTGCCTGGAGTGTGGGGACAGGGGTAAGACAGCCCCAGCATTTT. Its protein product is CAWSVGTGVRQPQHF.

The chain recombines TRBV7-9 with TRBJ2-3; D possibly corresponds to TRBD2 (6 bases). V dropped 4 bases and J dropped 0 bases, with 20 bases sitting between them. The CDR3 is 18 amino acids. Germline CDR1 SEHNR, CDR2 FQNEAQ (reference sequence). The DNA for the CDR3 is TGTGCCAGCAGCTCCGGGACTGCCTTTACGCCTAGCACAGATACGCAGTATTTT. Amino acid sequence: CASSSGTAFTPSTDTQYF.

V is TRBV4-2 and J is TRBJ2-3; the match to TRBD2 covers 11 bases. J lost 1 base, V lost 1 base, and 7 bases had no gene match. The CDR3 is 18 amino acids. From germline, CDR1 is LGHNA and CDR2 YNFKEQ. The CDR3 loop reads CASSQVRLGLAGTDTQYF. Here the CDR3 DNA reads TGTGCCAGCAGCCAAGTTAGGTTGGGACTAGCGGGCACAGATACGCAGTATTTT.

The CDR3 sequence: CASSRKGTPPLDQYF. CDR3 nucleotides: TGTGCCAGCAGTAGGAAAGGGACTCCACCACTTGACCAGTACTTC. The rearrangement joins TRBV6-6 to TRBJ2-5; D is perhaps TRBD2 (6 bases). V was cut by 5 bases and J by 10 bases, with 23 bases left in between. Germline V CDR1 and CDR2: MNHNY, SVGAGI (reference sequence). The CDR3 is made up of 15 amino acids.

J is TRBJ2-3 and V is TRBV7-9; TRBD2 aligns across 9 bases. CDR3 length equals 16 residues. The germline V gene encodes CDR1 SEHNR and CDR2 FQNEAQ (reference sequence). V lost 3 bases, J lost 0 bases, and 4 bases stayed unmatched. The CDR3 region has the DNA TGTGCCAGCAGCTTGCCCACTAGCGGGAGCACAGATACGCAGTATTTT. Protein sequence: CASSLPTSGSTDTQYF. The whole variable domain, remainder taken from reference TRBV7-9 and TRBJ2-3, is DTGVSQNPRHKITKRGQNVTFRCDPISEHNRLYWYRQTLGQGPEFLTYFQNEAQLEKSRLLSDRFSAERPKGSFSTLEIQRTEQGDSAMYLCASSLPTSGSTDTQYFGPGTRLTVL.

V usage is TRBV27 and J usage is TRBJ2-1, with 15 bases aligning to TRBD2. This CDR3 comprises 18 residues. The V and J ends lost 3 bases and 6 bases, in that order; junction bases with no gene match: 9. Germline V lookup: CDR1 MNHEY, CDR2 SMNVEV (reference sequence). CDR3 sequence: CASSFRTSGRARINEQFF. In DNA form, the CDR3 reads TGTGCCAGCAGTTTCAGGACTAGCGGGAGGGCCAGGATCAATGAGCAGTTCTTC.

V gene TRBV5-1 combines with J gene TRBJ1-2, with TRBD1 identical over 9 bases. The CDR3 runs to 14 residues. The V gene end was trimmed by 4 bases and the J gene end by 3 bases; junction bases not matched to a gene: 4. From germline, CDR1 is SGHRS and CDR2 YFSETQ. The DNA for the CDR3 is TGCGCCAGCAGCCCGGGACAGGGATACTATGGCTACACCTTC. It yields the protein CASSPGQGYYGYTF.

This clone came up a few times. The chain joins TRBV7-9 to TRBJ2-7; 11 bases line up with TRBD2. This CDR3 has 16 amino acids. Germline CDR1 reads SEHNR; CDR2 reads FQNEAQ (reference sequence). The V and J ends lost 4 bases and 7 bases, in that order; junction bases with no gene match: 12. The CDR3 is CASSSLRVAGGPEQYF. As DNA, the CDR3 is TGTGCCAGCAGCTCCCTCCGGGTAGCGGGAGGGCCAGAGCAGTACTTC.

Written as DNA, the CDR3 is TGTGCCAGCAGTGGACAGGGCGTGGGGACCCAGTACTTC. It translates to CASSGQGVGTQYF. This chain joins TRBV12-3 or TRBV12-4 and TRBJ2-5; 8 bases agree with TRBD1. V was pared by 5 bases and J by 7 bases, with 6 bases of the junction left unmatched. This CDR3 is 13 amino acids long.

The gene calls are TRBV6-5 and TRBJ1-2; D is possibly TRBD1 (6 bases). The CDR3 extends over 11 amino acids. Germline loops: CDR1 MNHEY, CDR2 SVGAGI. V was cut by 7 bases and J by 10 bases, with 13 bases left in between. CDR3 protein: CASTGAFHYTF. CDR3 sequence (DNA): TGTGCCAGCACAGGGGCCTTTCACTACACCTTC.

The chain has TRBV6-1 and TRBJ2-7, with 12 bases aligning to TRBD2. The CDR3 is made up of 14 amino acids. Germline lookup yields CDR1 MNHNS and CDR2 SASEGT. V lost 2 bases and J lost 6; bases outside the gene matches: 2. Written as DNA, the CDR3 is TGTGCCAGCAGTGAACTAGCGGGAGGGGGCGAGCAGTACTTC. Encoded protein: CASSELAGGGEQYF.

This clone was recorded at least ten times. The chain employs TRBV6-5 and TRBJ2-7; TRBD1 agrees at 9 bases. The V segment lost 0 bases and the J segment 5 bases; nucleotides outside the gene matches: 5. Germline assignment: CDR1 MNHEY and CDR2 SVGAGI. The CDR3 runs to 15 residues. As DNA, the CDR3 is TGTGCCAGCAGTTACTCACAGGGGGCTCCCCACGAGCAGTACTTC. The encoded protein is CASSYSQGAPHEQYF.

Regarding this clone: Different DNA sequences within this sample yield the same CDR3. V and J are TRBV6-5 and TRBJ1-1; D is ambiguous. The CDR3 length is 15 residues. Germline lookup yields CDR1 MNHEY and CDR2 SVGAGI. V lost 9 bases and J lost 1, with 18 bases in between. The chain's CDR3 is CASMEGTQRNTEAFF. Written as DNA, the CDR3 is TGTGCCAGTATGGAGGGAACACAAAGGAACACTGAAGCTTTCTTT.

This chain links TRBV27 with TRBJ1-5; no firm D call. V lost 0 bases to trimming and J lost 7 bases, with 13 bases between them. The germline V gene encodes CDR1 MNHEY and CDR2 SMNVEV (reference sequence). This CDR3 is 15 amino acids long. The DNA of the CDR3 is TGTGCCAGCAGTTTATCGGCGGGTTATTGGCAGCCCCAGCATTTT. Residues: CASSLSAGYWQPQHF.

The chain recombines TRBV28 with TRBJ1-1; TRBD1 matches at 8 bases. This CDR3 is built from 15 residues. J gave up 1 base and V 6 bases, and 7 bases lay outside the gene matches. In germline, CDR1 is MDHEN, CDR2 SYDVKM. CDR3 region: CASSRPGTGNTEAFF. The CDR3 coding sequence is TGTGCCAGCAGCCGTCCCGGGACAGGGAACACTGAAGCTTTCTTT.